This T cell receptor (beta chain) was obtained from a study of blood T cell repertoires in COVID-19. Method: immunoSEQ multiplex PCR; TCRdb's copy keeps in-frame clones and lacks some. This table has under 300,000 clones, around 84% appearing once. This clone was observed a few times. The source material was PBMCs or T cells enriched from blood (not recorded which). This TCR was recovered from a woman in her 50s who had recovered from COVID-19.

CDR3: CASSPPLRNSGGKQYF. CDR3 bases: TGTGCCAGCAGCCCCCCCTTGCGTAATTCGGGAGGCAAGCAGTATTTT. V usage is TRBV7-8 and J usage is TRBJ2-3, with 7 bases matching TRBD2. The CDR3 is made up of 16 amino acids. Germline values: CDR1 SGHVS, CDR2 FQNEAQ. V was pared by 5 bases and J by 11 bases, with 19 bases of the junction left unmatched. The full variable domain, in which reference TRBV7-8 and TRBJ2-3 provide the parts outside the CDR3, is GAGVSQSPRYKVAKRGQDVALRCDPISGHVSLFWYQQALGQGPEFLTYFQNEAQLDKSGLPSDRFFAERPEGSVSTLKIQRTQQEDSAVYLCASSPPLRNSGGKQYFGPGTRLTVL.